The 14 T cell receptor beta chains below come from one sample, sequenced in a study of blood T cell repertoires in COVID-19. Some clones are missing from TCRdb's copy, which holds only in-frame ones; the method was immunoSEQ multiplex PCR. Of around 190,000 clones detected, 70% to 90% appear once; the ten largest clones hold roughly a sixth. Sequencing was done on a sample of peripheral blood. The receptors shown here come from a man aged 50-59 years with COVID-19, enrolled during active disease.

The rearrangement uses TRBV5-8 and TRBJ1-4, with 9 bases matching TRBD1. The V segment lost 4 bases and the J segment 6 bases; nucleotides outside the gene matches: 4. The CDR3 spans 14 residues. Germline loops: CDR1 SGHTS, CDR2 YDEGEE. CDR3 nucleotide sequence: TGTGCCAGCAGCGCCGGGACAGGGCATGAAAAACTGTTTTTT. It translates to CASSAGTGHEKLFF.

The V call is TRBV5-1, the J call TRBJ1-3, with a weak D call TRBD1 (5 bases). CDR1 is SGHRS and CDR2 is YFSETQ in the germline V gene. The CDR3 loop spans 16 amino acids. V shed 0 bases and J shed 1 base, with 11 bases lying between them. The CDR3 DNA reads as TGCGCCAGCAGCTTGGCCGGGGGAGTGTCTGGAAACACCATATATTTT. This encodes CASSLAGGVSGNTIYF.

The chain uses TRBV24-1 and TRBJ1-2, with D possibly matching TRBD1 (6 bases). Germline assignment: CDR1 KGHDR and CDR2 SFDVKD. CDR3 size: 15 residues. V was clipped by 4 bases and J by 7 bases, with 18 bases between them. CDR3 loop: CATSERGLGQSGYTF. DNA of the CDR3: TGTGCCACCAGTGAGCGGGGGCTGGGGCAATCTGGCTACACCTTC.

The chain joins TRBV3-1 (or the pseudogene TRBV3-2) to TRBJ2-3; TRBD2 might be the D (6 bases). V was shortened by 2 bases and J by 6 bases, with 15 bases between the two germline ends. Germline V gene data show CDR1 as LGHDT and CDR2 as YNNKEL (reference sequence). CDR3 size: 15 residues. The CDR3: CASSQSGGLVDTQYF. The CDR3 coding sequence is TGTGCCAGCAGCCAATCCGGGGGTTTGGTGGATACGCAGTATTTT.

This chain uses TRBV29-1 with TRBJ2-3, with 9 bases lining up with TRBD2. V shed 4 bases, J shed 2 bases, and the junction held 7 bases outside the gene matches. The CDR3 covers 15 residues. CDR1 and CDR2 from the germline V gene are SQVTM and ANQGSEA. The CDR3 region has the DNA TGCAGCGTTGCCTGGACTAGCGAACACACAGATACGCAGTATTTT. It is translated as CSVAWTSEHTDTQYF.

The rearrangement uses TRBV7-3 and TRBJ2-2; the match to TRBD1 covers 7 bases. V gave up 5 bases and J gave up 7 bases; unmatched junction bases: 7. This CDR3 contains 14 residues. Germline-derived CDR1 and CDR2 are SGHTA and FQGTGA. CDR3 sequence (DNA): TGTGCCAGCAGCCCAAACAGGGGTCACGGGGAGCTGTTTTTT. Protein: CASSPNRGHGELFF.

This chain uses TRBV20-1 with TRBJ1-3, with D maybe TRBD1 (5 bases). Trimming took off 3 bases at V and 0 bases at J, with 15 bases between the two ends. The CDR3 has 16 amino acids. CDR1 DFQATT and CDR2 SNEGSKA come from the germline V gene (reference sequence). This CDR3 reads CSASFGQLISGNTIYF. CDR3 coding DNA: TGCAGTGCTAGTTTCGGACAACTAATCTCTGGAAACACCATATATTTT.

The rearrangement uses TRBV10-2 and TRBJ1-4; D is possibly TRBD1 (5 bases). The CDR3 is 15 residues long. Germline lookup yields CDR1 WSHSY and CDR2 SAAADI. Trimming left V 7 bases short and J 3 bases short, with 15 bases between. The chain's CDR3 is CASNPGGGANEKLFF. The DNA of the CDR3 is TGCGCCAGCAACCCGGGAGGAGGGGCTAATGAAAAACTGTTTTTT.

This sequence joins TRBV27 and TRBJ2-3, with a weak D call TRBD2 (7 bases). The length of the CDR3 is 14 residues. V lost 6 bases, J lost 2 bases, and 12 bases lay in between. The germline CDR1 and CDR2 sequences are MNHEY and SMNVEV (reference sequence). The CDR3 DNA reads as TGTGCCAGCAGCAAAGGGGGGGCCACAGATACGCAGTATTTT. Encoded protein: CASSKGGATDTQYF.

This clone was recorded only once. This rearrangement joins TRBV7-6 to TRBJ2-1; 9 bases are shared with TRBD2. CDR1 is SGHVS and CDR2 is FNYEAQ in the germline V gene. CDR3 length equals 16 residues. V trimming: 7 bases; J trimming: 2 bases; junction bases outside the gene matches: 9. The CDR3 nucleotides are TGTGCCAGCACCCTAGGAGCGGGAGGACCCTACAATGAGCAGTTCTTC. As protein: CASTLGAGGPYNEQFF.

The chain combines TRBV19 with TRBJ2-2; 7 bases are a match to TRBD1. With 2 bases clipped from V and 7 bases from J, the junction kept 7 bases outside the gene matches. Germline CDR1 LNHDA, CDR2 SQIVND (reference sequence). CDR3 length equals 15 residues. This chain's CDR3 is CASSITPGGNGELFF. CDR3 sequence (DNA): TGTGCCAGTAGTATAACCCCAGGGGGTAACGGGGAGCTGTTTTTT.

The chain joins TRBV6-5 to TRBJ1-6; TRBD1 agrees at 7 bases. J lost 7 bases, V lost 6 bases, and 9 bases had no gene match. Germline V gene data show CDR1 as MNHEY and CDR2 as SVGAGI. The CDR3 consists of 15 residues. DNA for the CDR3: TGTGCCAGCAGGGCAGAGGGGGCAACGAATTCACCCCTCCACTTT. Translation: CASRAEGATNSPLHF.

A few counts support this clone. The CDR3 sequence: CASRIIGQGAYEQYF. CDR3 bases: TGTGCCAGCAGGATAATCGGACAGGGGGCCTACGAGCAGTACTTC. The rearrangement uses TRBV5-4 and TRBJ2-7; 10 bases fit TRBD1. Germline V lookup: CDR1 SGHNT, CDR2 YYREEE (reference sequence). The CDR3 has 15 residues. V was pared by 5 bases and J by 2 bases, with 7 bases of the junction left unmatched.

The V gene is TRBV14, the J gene TRBJ2-1; D is unresolved. Trimming cost V 5 bases and J 6 bases, with 8 bases left between them. Germline lookup yields CDR1 SGHDN and CDR2 FVKESK. The CDR3 runs to 12 residues. In DNA form, the CDR3 reads TGTGCCAGCAGCTACACAATCAATGAGCAGTTCTTC. This gives the protein CASSYTINEQFF.